One T cell receptor (beta chain) is described in this entry. The sample is drawn from a study of blood T cell repertoires in COVID-19. Study background: The samples span acute and convalescent COVID-19 from the United States, Italy and Spain. From T cells, B-cell-depleted T cells, or PBMCs came the material, which was cDNA or gDNA.

CDR1 is MNHEY and CDR2 is SVGAGI in the germline V gene. The germline V and J ends were trimmed by 5 bases and 3 bases, with 11 bases remaining between them. This CDR3 is built from 13 residues. Authors' processing steps: Nucleated cell number was recorded as an estimate derived from reference gene primer amplification. Profiling relied on immunoSEQ multiplex PCR, and the TCRdb table lists in-frame clones only, not all of them. The DNA gave D and trimming, while V, J and clone size come from that table. Of 250,000 or so clones listed, more than 75% are singletons. V gene TRBV6-5 combines with J gene TRBJ2-7, with D perhaps matching TRBD1 (6 bases). Sequenced input: peripheral blood. This clonotype was sampled from a man between 35 and 55 years old with active or convalescent COVID-19. The CDR3 is CASSQQGFYEQYF. DNA of the CDR3: TGTGCCAGCAGTCAACAGGGTTTCTACGAGCAGTACTTC.